The TCR beta chain described here comes from a study of T-cell memory formation after mild COVID-19. Study context: TCR clusters were mostly confined to one donor each.

Note on this clonotype: Its antigen remains unknown.

Findings of the study overall: Later expanders leaned toward CD4+, whereas clones contracting from day 15 to 85 were balanced CD4/CD8.

Constant-segment primers served in 5'RACE that generated TCR alpha and TCR beta cDNA libraries bearing sample barcodes and UMIs. TCRdb fed the 5' RACE reads into MiXCR, producing one record per CDR3 protein. Among 300,000 to 400,000 distinct CDR3 sequences listed, about a sixth were seen once. The CDR3 covers 13 residues. CDR1 and CDR2 from the germline V gene are SGHDT and YYEEEE. The V end was cut by 5 bases, the J end by 2 bases, with 11 bases between. The chain combines TRBV5-6 with TRBJ2-7; D gene unclear. The TCR sequence derives from a man younger than 35 who had mild COVID-19 (a few samples of this study predate the infection). Cell type and time point are not known. Sequenced input: PBMCs or a T cell subset sorted from them (not recorded which). The CDR3 loop is CASSFQGPYEQYV. In nucleotides, the CDR3 is TGTGCCAGCAGTTTCCAAGGGCCCTACGAGCAGTACGTC.